This T cell receptor beta chain was captured by sequencing in a study of read filtering for tumor transcriptome and immune sequencing. Across the whole study: Transcriptome libraries were built from DNase-treated RNA. Overall study findings and caveats: This fraction held mixed bone marrow immune cells after CD138-negative sorting.

The library was built from about 400 ng RNA with molecular barcoded adaptors for alpha/delta and beta/gamma chains. TCRdb used MiXCR to reprocess the reads, holding one entry per CDR3 protein. The data show about 38,000 distinct CDR3 sequences, roughly 15% seen once. This clonotype was observed many times. Its matching antigen is unknown. Source material: a population of CD138-negative cells sorted from bone marrow. The clonotype comes from a donor at least 40 years old with multiple myeloma.

The CDR3, as DNA: TGCGCCAGCAGCTTGGGACCGGATAATTCACCCCTCCACTTT. It specifies CASSLGPDNSPLHF. The chain links TRBV5-1 to TRBJ1-6; no reliable D call. Trimming removed 0 bases at V and 5 bases at J, with 6 bases between. The germline V gene has CDR1 SGHRS and CDR2 YFSETQ. This CDR3 contains 14 residues.